A selection of T cell receptor beta chains follows, all from one sample in a study of blood T cell repertoires in COVID-19. Clones were sequenced by immunoSEQ multiplex PCR, and TCRdb holds only the in-frame ones, with some missing. The sample has 150,000 to 200,000 clones, roughly nine tenths seen once. Sequenced input: PBMCs or T cells enriched from blood (not recorded which). The receptors come from a woman younger than 45 who had recovered from COVID-19. The CDR3 runs from the conserved cysteine through the conserved F or W. The order of the fields is D gene, CDR3 length, V gene, clone size, J gene, CDR3 DNA, CDR3 protein. The D gene is left open where the match is weak. Not all rows give a size; the values are once, few, many and, for expanded clones, a class.

d_gene: TRBD1; len: 14; v_gene: TRBV7-2; abundance: NA; j_gene: TRBJ1-2; CDR3nt: TGTGCCAGCAGCTTAGCCCGGGACAGGGGTTTTCATGCCTTC; CDR3aa: CASSLARDRGFHAF
d_gene: TRBD1; len: 15; v_gene: TRBV7-2; abundance: NA; j_gene: TRBJ2-2; CDR3nt: TGTGCCAGCAGCCCCGGCTTCCAGGGGGTCGGGGAGCTGTTTTTT; CDR3aa: CASSPGFQGVGELFF
d_gene: TRBD1; len: 15; v_gene: TRBV5-6; abundance: NA; j_gene: TRBJ1-1; CDR3nt: TGTGCCAGCAGCATCAGACAGGGTCTGAGCACTGAAGCTTTCTTT; CDR3aa: CASSIRQGLSTEAFF
d_gene: NA; len: 14; v_gene: TRBV19; abundance: NA; j_gene: TRBJ1-5; CDR3nt: TGTGCCAGTAGGACACAGGTAATTGATCAGCCCCAGCATTTT; CDR3aa: CASRTQVIDQPQHF
d_gene: TRBD1; len: 16; v_gene: TRBV7-3; abundance: NA; j_gene: TRBJ1-1; CDR3nt: TGTGCCAGCAGCTTACCCGGGACAGGGCGGGGGACTGAAGCTTTCTTT; CDR3aa: CASSLPGTGRGTEAFF
d_gene: NA; len: 18; v_gene: TRBV5-8; abundance: NA; j_gene: TRBJ1-2; CDR3nt: TGTGCCAGCAGCGTACGGGGGGCCGACTCCGATTCGGCCTATGGCTACACCTTC; CDR3aa: CASSVRGADSDSAYGYTF
d_gene: TRBD2; len: 14; v_gene: TRBV6-2/TRBV6-3; abundance: NA; j_gene: TRBJ2-1; CDR3nt: TGTGCCAGCAGTGCTAGCGGGAGGGCAGAAGAGCAGTTCTTC; CDR3aa: CASSASGRAEEQFF
d_gene: TRBD1; len: 17; v_gene: TRBV19; abundance: NA; j_gene: TRBJ1-6; CDR3nt: TGTGCCAGTAGTTACCGCGCTTCAGGGGGCTTAGGGTCACCCCTCCACTTT; CDR3aa: CASSYRASGGLGSPLHF
d_gene: NA; len: 19; v_gene: TRBV9; abundance: NA; j_gene: TRBJ1-5; CDR3nt: TGTGCCAGCAGCCCAGGGGAGACCTCAGAACCATATAGCAATCAGCCCCAGCATTTT; CDR3aa: CASSPGETSEPYSNQPQHF
d_gene: NA; len: 15; v_gene: TRBV2; abundance: NA; j_gene: TRBJ2-1; CDR3nt: TGTGCCAGCAGTGACCGGAGGATCTCCTACAATGAGCAGTTCTTC; CDR3aa: CASSDRRISYNEQFF
d_gene: TRBD1; len: 16; v_gene: TRBV5-4; abundance: NA; j_gene: TRBJ2-7; CDR3nt: TGTGCCAGCAGCTTGGGGGACAGTACAGGATCCTACGAGCAGTACTTC; CDR3aa: CASSLGDSTGSYEQYF
d_gene: NA; len: 13; v_gene: TRBV9; abundance: once; j_gene: TRBJ2-3; CDR3nt: TGTGCCAGCAGCGTGCAGGGGAAAGATACGCAGTATTTT; CDR3aa: CASSVQGKDTQYF
d_gene: NA; len: 14; v_gene: TRBV19; abundance: NA; j_gene: TRBJ1-1; CDR3nt: TGTGCCAGTAGTCCTCGACGGAGGGACACTGAAGCTTTCTTT; CDR3aa: CASSPRRRDTEAFF
d_gene: NA; len: 15; v_gene: TRBV5-1; abundance: few; j_gene: TRBJ1-5; CDR3nt: TGCGCCAGCAGCCCAACAGGGTTGGGCAATCAGCCCCAGCATTTT; CDR3aa: CASSPTGLGNQPQHF
d_gene: NA; len: 12; v_gene: TRBV5-6; abundance: NA; j_gene: TRBJ2-7; CDR3nt: TGTGCCAGCAGCTTGTTGAGCTACGAGCAGTACTTC; CDR3aa: CASSLLSYEQYF
d_gene: TRBD2; len: 12; v_gene: TRBV19; abundance: NA; j_gene: TRBJ2-7; CDR3nt: TGTGCCAGTAACTCCTGGGGGGGCGAGCAGTACTTC; CDR3aa: CASNSWGGEQYF
d_gene: NA; len: 14; v_gene: TRBV27; abundance: NA; j_gene: TRBJ2-5; CDR3nt: TGTGCCAGCAGTTTATGGGGTAGCGTTGAGACCCAGTACTTC; CDR3aa: CASSLWGSVETQYF
d_gene: NA; len: 16; v_gene: TRBV6-2/TRBV6-3; abundance: NA; j_gene: TRBJ1-1; CDR3nt: TGTGCCAGCAGCAACCAAGCACGCTTCATGAACACTGAAGCTTTCTTT; CDR3aa: CASSNQARFMNTEAFF
d_gene: TRBD1; len: 14; v_gene: TRBV6-2/TRBV6-3; abundance: NA; j_gene: TRBJ1-2; CDR3nt: TGTGCCAGCAGTTACTCGGTAGGGGGCATTGGCTACACCTTC; CDR3aa: CASSYSVGGIGYTF
d_gene: NA; len: 14; v_gene: TRBV24-1; abundance: NA; j_gene: TRBJ2-7; CDR3nt: TGTGCCACCAGTGACCCCGAGGGGGTAGAAGAGCAGTACTTC; CDR3aa: CATSDPEGVEEQYF
d_gene: TRBD1; len: 15; v_gene: TRBV24-1; abundance: NA; j_gene: TRBJ1-2; CDR3nt: TGTGCCACCAGTGATCCACAGGGGTGGAACTATGGCTACACCTTC; CDR3aa: CATSDPQGWNYGYTF
d_gene: TRBD2; len: 13; v_gene: TRBV12-3/TRBV12-4; abundance: NA; j_gene: TRBJ2-1; CDR3nt: TGTGCCAGCAGTCCGTCCGGGGGGAATGAGCAGTTCTTC; CDR3aa: CASSPSGGNEQFF
d_gene: TRBD2; len: 15; v_gene: TRBV11-3; abundance: NA; j_gene: TRBJ2-7; CDR3nt: TGTGCCAGCAGCTTCGAGGGAGGGTTAGCCTACGAGCAGTACTTC; CDR3aa: CASSFEGGLAYEQYF
d_gene: NA; len: 14; v_gene: TRBV12-1; abundance: NA; j_gene: TRBJ2-2; CDR3nt: TGTGCCAGACCTCGGGACTACTACACCGGGGAGCTGTTTTTT; CDR3aa: CARPRDYYTGELFF
d_gene: NA; len: 16; v_gene: TRBV15; abundance: few; j_gene: TRBJ1-4; CDR3nt: TGTGCCACCAGCAGAGTAGGGAGGCAGGGTGATGAAAAACTGTTTTTT; CDR3aa: CATSRVGRQGDEKLFF
d_gene: TRBD1; len: 13; v_gene: TRBV12-3/TRBV12-4; abundance: NA; j_gene: TRBJ1-2; CDR3nt: TGTGCCAGCAGCACAGGGGGGGACTATGGCTACACCTTC; CDR3aa: CASSTGGDYGYTF
d_gene: TRBD2; len: 14; v_gene: TRBV7-2; abundance: few; j_gene: TRBJ2-7; CDR3nt: TGTGCCAGCAGCGCAGGACTAGCGTGGTACGAGCAGTACTTC; CDR3aa: CASSAGLAWYEQYF
d_gene: NA; len: 19; v_gene: TRBV6-2/TRBV6-3; abundance: NA; j_gene: TRBJ1-5; CDR3nt: TGTGCCAGCAGTTACACCCAAATACCAGGGGCTGGCTCAAATCAGCCCCAGCATTTT; CDR3aa: CASSYTQIPGAGSNQPQHF
d_gene: TRBD1; len: 13; v_gene: TRBV30; abundance: NA; j_gene: TRBJ1-5; CDR3nt: TGTGCCTGGGGGACAGGGCGCAATCAGCCCCAGCATTTT; CDR3aa: CAWGTGRNQPQHF
d_gene: TRBD2; len: 16; v_gene: TRBV19; abundance: NA; j_gene: TRBJ2-2; CDR3nt: TGTGCCAGTAGAAGGACTAGGGGTACGAACACCGGGGAGCTGTTTTTT; CDR3aa: CASRRTRGTNTGELFF
d_gene: NA; len: 17; v_gene: TRBV7-2; abundance: NA; j_gene: TRBJ1-2; CDR3nt: TGTGCCAGCAGCTTAGTCGGATCGGGGACTACCGTTCCAGGCTACACCTTC; CDR3aa: CASSLVGSGTTVPGYTF
d_gene: TRBD1; len: 17; v_gene: TRBV18; abundance: NA; j_gene: TRBJ1-5; CDR3nt: TGTGCCAGCTCAAGCGGACAGGGGGGGTATAGCAATCAGCCCCAGCATTTT; CDR3aa: CASSSGQGGYSNQPQHF
d_gene: TRBD1; len: 15; v_gene: TRBV11-2; abundance: NA; j_gene: TRBJ1-2; CDR3nt: TGTGCCAGCAGCTTACGGACAGGGGCCCTCTCTCGCTACACCTTC; CDR3aa: CASSLRTGALSRYTF
d_gene: NA; len: 13; v_gene: TRBV19; abundance: NA; j_gene: TRBJ2-1; CDR3nt: TGTGCCAGTAGTATAGTGGTAGAACATGAGCAGTTCTTC; CDR3aa: CASSIVVEHEQFF